The source of this T cell receptor beta chain is a study of blood T cell repertoires in COVID-19. In the authors' methods: Cell counts per sample came from amplifying reference gene primers. Sequencing used immunoSEQ multiplex PCR; TCRdb keeps in-frame clones, though not all of them. V and J calls plus clone size are reproduced from that table; the DNA served to infer D and trimming. The table lists roughly 240,000 clones, 86% of them singletons. The CDR3 sequence is 12 residues long. Germline values: CDR1 MDHEN, CDR2 SYDVKM. V was pared by 7 bases and J by 5 bases, with 11 bases between. V usage is TRBV28 and J usage is TRBJ1-2; the D gene is possibly TRBD1 (6 bases). Sequencing used peripheral blood. The clonotype comes from a man aged 18 to 29 with active or convalescent COVID-19. The CDR3 is CASTQTGYGYTF. CDR3 DNA sequence: TGTGCCAGCACCCAGACAGGTTATGGCTACACCTTC.